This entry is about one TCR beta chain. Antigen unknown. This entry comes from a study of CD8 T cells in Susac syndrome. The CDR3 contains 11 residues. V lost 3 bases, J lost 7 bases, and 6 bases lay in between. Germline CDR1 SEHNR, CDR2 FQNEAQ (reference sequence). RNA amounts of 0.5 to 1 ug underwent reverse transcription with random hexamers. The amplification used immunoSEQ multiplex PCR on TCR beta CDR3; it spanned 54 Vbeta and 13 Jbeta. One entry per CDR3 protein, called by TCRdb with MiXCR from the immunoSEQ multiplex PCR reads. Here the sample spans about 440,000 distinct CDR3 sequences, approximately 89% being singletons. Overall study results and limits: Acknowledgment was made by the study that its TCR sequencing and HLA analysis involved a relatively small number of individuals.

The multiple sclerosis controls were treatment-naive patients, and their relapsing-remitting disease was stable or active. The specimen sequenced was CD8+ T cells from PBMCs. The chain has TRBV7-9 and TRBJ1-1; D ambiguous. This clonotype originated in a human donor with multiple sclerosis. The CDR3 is CASSFGIEAFF. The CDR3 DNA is TGTGCCAGCAGCTTCGGCATTGAAGCTTTCTTT.